The rows below give T cell receptor beta chains drawn from one sample of a study of early T cells in non-severe SARS-CoV-2 infection. TCRdb recomputed calls from the 5' RACE reads with MiXCR, one row per CDR3 protein. In the table there are 55,000 to 75,000 distinct CDR3 sequences, about 8% of which are singletons. The source material was whole blood. These receptors came from an adult who was a healthcare worker with PCR-confirmed SARS-CoV-2 infection or an uninfected control (not recorded which). CDR3s include the opening cysteine and the closing phenylalanine or tryptophan. The order of the fields is V gene, J gene, clone size, CDR3 protein. Where a row states a size, it is once, few, many or the class of an expanded clone; other rows omit it.

>TRBV2|TRBJ2-1|many
CASSQIAGIRYNEQFF
>TRBV15|TRBJ2-2|few
CATSRGGGGTNTGELFF
>TRBV10-3|TRBJ2-3|-
CAISSSTDTQYF
>TRBV18|TRBJ1-6|many
CASSRDRDNSPLHF
>TRBV3-1|TRBJ2-1|many
CASSRGVVYNEQFF
>TRBV20-1|TRBJ1-2|-
CSAAAGRLNYGYTF
>TRBV5-1|TRBJ2-2|-
CASSLVPGDVTGELFF
>TRBV7-2|TRBJ1-6|-
CASSLALGQGKSPLHF
>TRBV29-1|TRBJ2-1|few
CSVTGLGSYNEQFF
>TRBV27|TRBJ2-4|-
CASSFHRQGQNIQYF
>TRBV5-5|TRBJ2-5|many
CASRRDHPETQYF
>TRBV28|TRBJ2-2|many
CASSFSFDRDFGELFF
>TRBV28|TRBJ1-6|many
CATGQHSDNSPLHF
>TRBV11-3|TRBJ2-2|few
CASRRTSGKDTGELFF
>TRBV7-2|TRBJ2-3|many
CASSPPADTQYF
>TRBV28|TRBJ2-3|-
CASSPSTGTSGRAADTQYF
>TRBV6-1|TRBJ2-7|few
CASSRELWNEQYF
>TRBV30|TRBJ2-1|-
CAWTLEGLAGYNEQFF
>TRBV28|TRBJ1-5|few
CASRWDRGNQPQHF
>TRBV7-9|TRBJ2-1|few
CASSLVASSYNEQFF
>TRBV7-7|TRBJ2-5|few
CASSLGSSLQETQYF
>TRBV25-1|TRBJ1-1|-
CASSPPSNTEAFF
>TRBV11-2|TRBJ1-1|many
CASSSLGGGEAFF
>TRBV7-9|TRBJ2-1|few
CASSFQTLAGGTNEQFF
>TRBV3-1|TRBJ1-1|few
CASSQSLGAAFF
>TRBV5-4|TRBJ2-4|many
CASSAGTRDIQYF
>TRBV10-3|TRBJ2-3|-
CAISIAGVGDTQYF
>TRBV2|TRBJ2-3|few
CASSEASRGGNTQYF
>TRBV3-1|TRBJ1-2|-
CASSLGQRANGYTF
>TRBV27|TRBJ1-6|few
CASSERNSPLHF
>TRBV3-1|TRBJ1-1|-
CASRNSPKVAEAFF
>TRBV7-9|TRBJ2-1|-
CASSLASGLAGAPYNEQFF
>TRBV21-1|TRBJ2-1|-
CASIPTLTQFF
>TRBV28|TRBJ1-2|many
CASLLRGGDYGYTF
>TRBV7-8|TRBJ1-1|-
CASSLYRGSGQNTEAFF
>TRBV18|TRBJ1-5|many
CASSPPDGINQPQHF
>TRBV10-1|TRBJ1-1|-
CASSGVAGEAFF
>TRBV29-1|TRBJ2-1|few
CSVVKGRLEQFF
>TRBV12-3/TRBV12-4|TRBJ1-3|few
CASSLVGDGNTIYF